This entry features one T cell receptor (beta chain) sequence. What this receptor recognizes is not known. Base-call qualities are not available, and no considerably larger clone is one nucleotide away. The entire amount of isolated RNA was reverse transcribed using the High Capacity cDNA Reverse Transcription Kit, so the sequenced TCRB transcripts were expressed ones. Deep immunoSEQ sequencing was performed on naive, central memory and regulatory T cell samples, with an average of approximately 3.9 million total reads per sample. Sorted cells were lysed in RLT buffer and RNA was extracted with DNase-treated RNeasy Micro or Mini kits, depending on cell number. Each cell subset was processed on its own to prevent cross-contamination, while patient and healthy donor samples were processed together. TCRB sequences were amplified from cDNA with the immunoSEQ multiplex PCR, producing 87-bp fragments spanning the CDR3 region. Sequencing of the amplicons was performed on the Illumina HiSeq platform. Regarding the original processing steps: PCR bias was computationally corrected using synthetic template baselines, reads within Hamming distance 2 were collapsed, and singletons that could not be merged were discarded. Reads were aligned against IMGT to assign V, D and J genes, CDR3 length and insertions or deletions at six rearrangement sites. Within each subset, clonotype counts were normalized to the number of sorted cells before true diversity and Gini coefficients were calculated with the tcR R package. The overlap coefficient, calculated on TCRB nucleotide sequences, was used to quantify repertoire sharing. Out-of-frame TCRB sequences from naive cells were analyzed to stand in for the pre-selection repertoire. Imported from immuneACCESS, the table was reduced by TCRdb to in-frame sequences with V and J called. These copies leave out some clones; in studies compared against another copy, an unresolved V gene accounts for under half, and the cause of the remainder is not known. The V and J calls and the clone size are those of that table, but D and trimming were determined from the DNA. The sample table records about 450,000 clones; roughly 10% of these occur just once. The top ten clonotypes cover 0.045% to 0.06% of the sample.

These data are taken from a study of beta chain features in type 1 diabetes (dated by TCRdb to the late 2010s). At the level of the whole study: Mean age, gender distribution, total cell number and subset yield were not different between patients and healthy donors. A total of 100 million to 140 million sorted cells were examined across all samples, and the number of cells per subset was strongly correlated with RNA yield. In the study, TCRB repertoires of sorted circulating CD4+ T cell subsets from recently diagnosed type 1 diabetes patients were compared with those of matched healthy donors. Naive and central memory subsets were obtained from all 30 or so donors, but regulatory and stem cell-like memory subsets were isolated from only 8 patients and roughly 8 healthy donors. Findings and caveats that apply to the study as a whole: Shorter templates might have been favored by PCR, but patient and control samples were amplified and corrected together, so both groups would have been affected equally by any skew. The naive, central memory and regulatory TCRB repertoires appeared to resemble one another more closely among patients than among healthy donors. At VDJ recombination sites, type 1 diabetes patients had fewer insertions and more deleted nucleotides, which implies abnormalities in thymic rearrangement. HLA sub-analyses involved small numbers of individuals, so any influence of HLA type on TCRB rearrangement remained unresolved. A moderate but significant shortening of TCRB CDR3 length was observed in type 1 diabetes patients in all four CD4+ subsets. Because cDNA rather than genomic DNA was sequenced, highly expressing activated cells could have been over-represented, although no difference in activation and CD3 levels was found between groups.

A single peripheral blood draw of about 116 mL on average was collected from each donor into heparinised tubes. A BD FACSAria II and a panel including CD45RO, CCR7, CD25, CD127, CD95 and CD27 were used to sort naive, central memory, regulatory and stem cell-like memory CD4+ T cells. A purity above 95% was achieved for all sorted populations. Right away, PBMCs were isolated by Lymphoprep density gradient centrifugation and were stained directly, with no culture step. Samples were stained and sorted in pairs, with one healthy donor and one patient per experiment, so that batch effects were minimized. CDR1 is given as SNHLY and CDR2 as FYNNEI, both from the germline V gene. Relative to germline, V is 11 bases shorter and J is 5 bases shorter, with 18 bases between their ends. The cysteine opens and the phenylalanine closes a CDR3 of 13 amino acids. Only the CDR3 region is kept as DNA, spanning 39 bases read in frame from base 1.

The receptor chain draws on TRBV2 and TRBJ2-5; a tentative D call is TRBD2 (6 bases match). The receptor was isolated from a young woman in good health. Material: naive CD4+ T cells from blood. In light of the paper, this sample's cell subset or site label describes: true naive CD4+ T cells. The CDR3 here reads CAGGAGRSETQYF. The bases read TGTGCCGGAGGAGCAGGGAGGTCGGAGACCCAGTACTTC.